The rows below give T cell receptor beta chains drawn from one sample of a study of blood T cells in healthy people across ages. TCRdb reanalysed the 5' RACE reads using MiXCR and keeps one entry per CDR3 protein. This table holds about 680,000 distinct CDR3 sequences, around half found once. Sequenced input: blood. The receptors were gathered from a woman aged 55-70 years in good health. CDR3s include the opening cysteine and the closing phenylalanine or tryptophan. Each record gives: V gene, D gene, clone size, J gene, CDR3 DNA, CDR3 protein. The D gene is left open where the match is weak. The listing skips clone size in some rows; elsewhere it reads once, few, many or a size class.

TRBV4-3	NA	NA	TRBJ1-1	TGCGCCAGCAGCCCGACCGGGGATGAAGCTTTCTTT	CASSPTGDEAFF
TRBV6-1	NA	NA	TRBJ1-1	TGTGCCAGCAGTCCCTGGGGGGGCACTGAAGCTTTCTTT	CASSPWGGTEAFF
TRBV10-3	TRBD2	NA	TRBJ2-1	TGTGCCATCAGTCCGGGACTAGCGGCCGTCAATGAGCAGTTCTTC	CAISPGLAAVNEQFF
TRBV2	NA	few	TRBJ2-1	TGTGCCGGCTCCCTCACTAGTGTTGAGCAGTTCTTC	CAGSLTSVEQFF
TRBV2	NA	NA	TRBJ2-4	TGTGCCAGCAGTGCCCTAGTGGTTGAGCAGTACTTC	CASSALVVEQYF
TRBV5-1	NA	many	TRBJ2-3	TGCGCCAGCAGCTTGGTCGGCGAGCGGGATACGCAGTATTTT	CASSLVGERDTQYF
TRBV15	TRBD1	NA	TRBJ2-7	TGTGCCACGTCCCGGGACAGGCACTACGAGCAGTACTTC	CATSRDRHYEQYF
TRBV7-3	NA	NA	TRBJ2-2	TGTGCCAGCAGCTTAGATCGGCAGGGGGGCACCGGGGAGCTGTTTTTT	CASSLDRQGGTGELFF
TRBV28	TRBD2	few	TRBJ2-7	TGTGCCAGCAGTCCCCGGGGGGTTTCGAGGCTCGATCTTTACGAGCAGTACTTC	CASSPRGVSRLDLYEQYF
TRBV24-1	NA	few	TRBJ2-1	TGTGCCACCAGTGATAGTTTAGCGGAGGACTACAATGAGCAGTTCTTC	CATSDSLAEDYNEQFF
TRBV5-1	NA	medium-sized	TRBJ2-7	TGCGCCAGCAGCTTGCAGGGGTACAATGAGCAGTACTTC	CASSLQGYNEQYF
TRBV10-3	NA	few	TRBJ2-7	TGTGCCATCAGTTATACAGCATCCTACGAGCAGTACTTC	CAISYTASYEQYF
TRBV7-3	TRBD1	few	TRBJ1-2	TGTGCCAGCAGCCGACGGGACAGGGGACTTACTAACTATGGCTACACCTTC	CASSRRDRGLTNYGYTF
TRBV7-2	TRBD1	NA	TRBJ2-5	TGTGCCAGCAGCTTAGTTACAGGGGGCCGGGAGACCCAGTACTTC	CASSLVTGGRETQYF
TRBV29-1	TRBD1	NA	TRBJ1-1	TGCAGCGCCGCGGGACAGGTGAACACTGAAGCTTTCTTT	CSAAGQVNTEAFF
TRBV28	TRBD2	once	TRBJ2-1	TGTGCCAGCAAAGAACGGACTAGCGGGAACCACAATGAGCAGTTCTTC	CASKERTSGNHNEQFF
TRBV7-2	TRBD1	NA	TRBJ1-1	TGTGCCAGCAGCTTAAGCCACACCCAGGGGGGAGCTTTCTTT	CASSLSHTQGGAFF
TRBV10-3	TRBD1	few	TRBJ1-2	TGTGCCATCAGTGCGGACAGGGCGTCCTATGGCTACACCTTC	CAISADRASYGYTF